The source of this T cell receptor beta chain is a study of beta chain features in type 1 diabetes. Study-level information: In all, 107,917,701 sorted cells from all samples were analyzed.

Stem cell-like memory, regulatory, central memory and naive CD4+ cells were sorted via CD45RO/CCR7/CD25/CD127/CD95/CD27. Expressed TCRB transcripts were sequenced, since all the RNA that had been isolated was reverse transcribed. The repertoire was sequenced with immunoSEQ multiplex PCR; TCRdb's copy has only in-frame clones and lacks some. Among around 250,000 clones, over 12% were seen once, and the ten largest hold roughly 0.024%. CDR3 length: 21 residues. Germline CDR1 reads GTSNPN; CDR2 reads SVGIG (reference sequence). The V end lost 0 bases, the J end lost 4 bases, and 31 bases lay between the germline ends.

J is TRBJ2-1 and V is TRBV30, with a possible D match to TRBD2 (6 bases). The sequence derives from a woman aged 40 to 50 in good health. Sequencing input: naive CD4+ T cells from blood. CDR3 DNA: TGTGCCTGGAGTGTAGAGTGGGGGAGGCCAGGCTCCCTTAGGGTTTACAATGAGCAGTTCTTC. This codes for CAWSVEWGRPGSLRVYNEQFF.